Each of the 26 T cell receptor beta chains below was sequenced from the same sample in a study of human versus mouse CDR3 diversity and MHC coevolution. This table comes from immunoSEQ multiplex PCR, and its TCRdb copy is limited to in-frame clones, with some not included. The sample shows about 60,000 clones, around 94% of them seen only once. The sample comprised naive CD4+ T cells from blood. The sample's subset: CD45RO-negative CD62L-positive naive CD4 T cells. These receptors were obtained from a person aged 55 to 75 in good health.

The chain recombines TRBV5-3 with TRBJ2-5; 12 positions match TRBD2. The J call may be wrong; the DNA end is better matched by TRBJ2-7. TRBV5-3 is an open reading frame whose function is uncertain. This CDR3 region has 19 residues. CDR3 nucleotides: TGTGCCAGAACCGTTATCCTAGCGGGAGGGCCAGTGACCTACTACGAGCAGTACTTC. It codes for CARTVILAGGPVTYYEQYF.

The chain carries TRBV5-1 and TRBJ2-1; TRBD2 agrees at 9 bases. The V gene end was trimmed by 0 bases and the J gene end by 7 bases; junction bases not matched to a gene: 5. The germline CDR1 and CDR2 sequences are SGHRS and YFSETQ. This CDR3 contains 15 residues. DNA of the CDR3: TGCGCCAGCAGCTTGGTCGGTAGCGGGGGAAATGAGCAGTTCTTC. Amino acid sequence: CASSLVGSGGNEQFF.

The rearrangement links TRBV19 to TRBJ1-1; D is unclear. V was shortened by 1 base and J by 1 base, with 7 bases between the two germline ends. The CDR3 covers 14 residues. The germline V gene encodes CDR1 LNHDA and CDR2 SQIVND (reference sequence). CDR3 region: CASSIVPENTEAFF. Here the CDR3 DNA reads TGTGCCAGTAGTATAGTCCCAGAGAACACTGAAGCTTTCTTT.

CDR3 sequence reads: CASSEWGRRETQYF. The CDR3 DNA reads as TGTGCCAGCAGTGAATGGGGCAGGCGGGAGACCCAGTACTTC. This chain uses TRBV6-1 with TRBJ2-5, with D possibly TRBD1 on 5 matching bases. Between the trimmed V and J ends, which lost 2 bases and 5 bases, there was a span of 12 bases. Germline V gives CDR1 MNHNS, CDR2 SASEGT. CDR3 length: 14 residues.

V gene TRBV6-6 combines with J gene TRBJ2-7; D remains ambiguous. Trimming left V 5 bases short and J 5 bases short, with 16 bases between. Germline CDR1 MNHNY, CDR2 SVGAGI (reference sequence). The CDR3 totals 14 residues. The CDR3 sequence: CASSTRGTSNEQYF. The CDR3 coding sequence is TGTGCCAGCAGTACCCGCGGCACCAGCAACGAGCAGTACTTC.

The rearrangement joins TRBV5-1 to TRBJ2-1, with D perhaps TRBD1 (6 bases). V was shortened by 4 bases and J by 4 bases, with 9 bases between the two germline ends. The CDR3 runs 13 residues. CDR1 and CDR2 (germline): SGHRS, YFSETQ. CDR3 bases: TGCGCCAGCAGCCCCGACAGGTACAATGAGCAGTTCTTC. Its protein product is CASSPDRYNEQFF.

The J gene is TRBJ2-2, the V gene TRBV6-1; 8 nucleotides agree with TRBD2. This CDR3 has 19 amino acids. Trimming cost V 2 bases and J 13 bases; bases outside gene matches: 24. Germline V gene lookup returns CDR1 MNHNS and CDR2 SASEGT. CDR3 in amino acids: CASSEWTPGLVAVAWRLFF. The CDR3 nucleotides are TGTGCCAGCAGTGAATGGACCCCGGGACTAGTAGCCGTAGCGTGGAGGCTGTTTTTT.

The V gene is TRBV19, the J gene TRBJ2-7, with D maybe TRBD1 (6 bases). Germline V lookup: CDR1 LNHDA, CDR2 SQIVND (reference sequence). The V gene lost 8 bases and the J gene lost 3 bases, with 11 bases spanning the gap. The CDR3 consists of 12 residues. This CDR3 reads CASSQTGYEQYF. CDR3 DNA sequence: TGTGCCAGTTCGCAGACAGGCTACGAGCAGTACTTC.

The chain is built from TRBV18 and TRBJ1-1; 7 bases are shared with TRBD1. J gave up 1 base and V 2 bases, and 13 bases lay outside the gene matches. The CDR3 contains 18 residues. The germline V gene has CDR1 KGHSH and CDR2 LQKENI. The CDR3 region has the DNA TGTGCCAGCTCACCAAGGGTAATTAGGACAGGACAGAACACTGAAGCTTTCTTT. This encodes CASSPRVIRTGQNTEAFF.

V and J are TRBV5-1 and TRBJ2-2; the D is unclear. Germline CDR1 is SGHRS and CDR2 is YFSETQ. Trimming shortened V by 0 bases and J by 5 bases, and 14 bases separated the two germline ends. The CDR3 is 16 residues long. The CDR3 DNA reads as TGCGCCAGCAGCTTGGATGTCGCAGGTCAAACCGGGGAGCTGTTTTTT. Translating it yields CASSLDVAGQTGELFF.

DNA of the CDR3: TGCAGCATTCGGCAGTCGGGCTATGGCTACACCTTC. This gives the protein CSIRQSGYGYTF. The chain uses TRBV29-1 and TRBJ1-2; no clear D gene. This CDR3 is 12 amino acids long. Per the germline V gene, CDR1 is SQVTM and CDR2 is ANQGSEA. V gave up 8 bases and J gave up 4 bases, with 14 bases separating them.

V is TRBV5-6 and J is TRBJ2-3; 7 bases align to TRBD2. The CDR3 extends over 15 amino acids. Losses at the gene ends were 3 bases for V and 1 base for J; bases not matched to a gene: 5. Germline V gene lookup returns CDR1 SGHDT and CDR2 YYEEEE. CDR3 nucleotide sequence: TGTGCCAGCAGCTCGGGGCTAGCGGGCACAGATACGCAGTATTTT. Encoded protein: CASSSGLAGTDTQYF.

The CDR3 sequence is CASSVAVNTEAFF. The CDR3 nucleotides read TGTGCCAGCAGCGTAGCTGTGAACACTGAAGCTTTCTTT. V gene TRBV9 combines with J gene TRBJ1-1; D not resolved. The CDR3 contains 13 residues. Trimming took off 0 bases at V and 0 bases at J, with 3 bases between the two ends. The V gene's germline CDR1 is SGDLS and CDR2 YYNGEE. Combining the CDR3 with reference TRBV9 and TRBJ1-1 gives the whole variable domain DSGVTQTPKHLITATGQRVTLRCSPRSGDLSVYWYQQSLDQGLQFLIQYYNGEERAKGNILERFSAQQFPDLHSELNLSSLELGDSALYFCASSVAVNTEAFFGQGTRLTVV.

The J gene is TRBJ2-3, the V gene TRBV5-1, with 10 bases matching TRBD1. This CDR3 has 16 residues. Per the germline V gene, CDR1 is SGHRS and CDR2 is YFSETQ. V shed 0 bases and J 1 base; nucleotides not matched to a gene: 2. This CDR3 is CASSLDGTGGTDTQYF. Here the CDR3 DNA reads TGCGCCAGCAGCTTGGATGGGACAGGGGGCACAGATACGCAGTATTTT.

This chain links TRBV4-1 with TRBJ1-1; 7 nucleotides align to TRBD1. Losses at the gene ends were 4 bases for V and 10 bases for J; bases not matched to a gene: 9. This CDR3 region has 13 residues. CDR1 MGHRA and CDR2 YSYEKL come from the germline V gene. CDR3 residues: CASSPNEQGRAFF. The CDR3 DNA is TGCGCCAGCAGCCCGAACGAACAGGGGAGAGCTTTCTTT.

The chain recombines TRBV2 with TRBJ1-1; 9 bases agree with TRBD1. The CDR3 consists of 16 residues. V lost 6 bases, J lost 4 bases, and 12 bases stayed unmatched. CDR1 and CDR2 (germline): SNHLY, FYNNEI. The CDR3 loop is CASSRTGATKRTEAFF. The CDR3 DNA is TGTGCCAGCAGCAGGACAGGGGCGACGAAGCGCACTGAAGCTTTCTTT.

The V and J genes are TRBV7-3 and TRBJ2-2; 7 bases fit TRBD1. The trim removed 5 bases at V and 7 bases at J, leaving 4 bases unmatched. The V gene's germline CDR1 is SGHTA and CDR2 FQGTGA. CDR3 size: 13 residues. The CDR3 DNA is TGTGCCAGCAGCGTTGACAGGGTCGGGGAGCTGTTTTTT. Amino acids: CASSVDRVGELFF.

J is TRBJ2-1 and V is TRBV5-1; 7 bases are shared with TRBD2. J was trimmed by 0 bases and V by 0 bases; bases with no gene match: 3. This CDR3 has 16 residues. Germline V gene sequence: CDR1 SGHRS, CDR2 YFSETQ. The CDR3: CASSLGGGSSYNEQFF. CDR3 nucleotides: TGCGCCAGCAGCTTGGGGGGCGGGAGCTCCTACAATGAGCAGTTCTTC.

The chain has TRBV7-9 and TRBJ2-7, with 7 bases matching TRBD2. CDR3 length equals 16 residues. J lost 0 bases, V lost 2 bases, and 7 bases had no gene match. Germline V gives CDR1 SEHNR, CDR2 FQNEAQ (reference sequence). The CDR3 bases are TGTGCCAGCAGCTTATTTAAGGGACTACACTCCTACGAGCAGTACTTC. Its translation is CASSLFKGLHSYEQYF.

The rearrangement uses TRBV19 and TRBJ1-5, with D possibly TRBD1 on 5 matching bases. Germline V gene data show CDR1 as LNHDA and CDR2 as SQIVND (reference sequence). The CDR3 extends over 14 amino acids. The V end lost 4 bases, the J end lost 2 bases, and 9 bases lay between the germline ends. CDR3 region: CASSRGAGNQPQHF. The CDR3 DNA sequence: TGTGCCAGTAGTAGGGGCGCCGGCAATCAGCCCCAGCATTTT.

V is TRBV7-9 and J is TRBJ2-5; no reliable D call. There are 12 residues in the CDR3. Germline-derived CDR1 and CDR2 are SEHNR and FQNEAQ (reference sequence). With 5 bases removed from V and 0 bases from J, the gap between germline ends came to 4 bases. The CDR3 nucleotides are TGTGCCAGCAGCAGCAACCAAGAGACCCAGTACTTC. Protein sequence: CASSSNQETQYF.

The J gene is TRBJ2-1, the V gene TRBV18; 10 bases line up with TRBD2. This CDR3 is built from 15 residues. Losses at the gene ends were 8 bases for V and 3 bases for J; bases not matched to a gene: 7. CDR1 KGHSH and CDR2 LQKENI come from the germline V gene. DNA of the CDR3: TGTGCCAGCGCCGGACTAGCGGAACACTACAATGAGCAGTTCTTC. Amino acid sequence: CASAGLAEHYNEQFF.

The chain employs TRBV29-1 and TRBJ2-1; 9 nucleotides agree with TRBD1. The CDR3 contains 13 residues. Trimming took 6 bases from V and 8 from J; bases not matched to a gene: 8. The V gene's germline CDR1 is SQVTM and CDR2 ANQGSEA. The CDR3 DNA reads TGCAGCGTCGCGCCGGGACAGGGCTATGAGCAGTTCTTC. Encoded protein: CSVAPGQGYEQFF.

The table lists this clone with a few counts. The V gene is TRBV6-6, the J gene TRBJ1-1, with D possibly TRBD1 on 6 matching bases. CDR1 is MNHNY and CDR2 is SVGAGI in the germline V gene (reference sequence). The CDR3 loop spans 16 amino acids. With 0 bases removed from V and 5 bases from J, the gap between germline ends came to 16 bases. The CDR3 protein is CASSYSGGGQRTEAFF. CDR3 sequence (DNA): TGTGCCAGCAGTTACTCGGGCGGGGGGCAAAGAACTGAAGCTTTCTTT.

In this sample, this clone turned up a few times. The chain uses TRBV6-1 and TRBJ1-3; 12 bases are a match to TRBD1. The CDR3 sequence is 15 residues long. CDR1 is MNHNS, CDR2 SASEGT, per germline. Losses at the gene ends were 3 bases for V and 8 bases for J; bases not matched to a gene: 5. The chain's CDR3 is CASSDGTGGFDTIYF. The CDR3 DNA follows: TGTGCCAGCAGTGATGGGACAGGGGGCTTCGACACCATATATTTT.

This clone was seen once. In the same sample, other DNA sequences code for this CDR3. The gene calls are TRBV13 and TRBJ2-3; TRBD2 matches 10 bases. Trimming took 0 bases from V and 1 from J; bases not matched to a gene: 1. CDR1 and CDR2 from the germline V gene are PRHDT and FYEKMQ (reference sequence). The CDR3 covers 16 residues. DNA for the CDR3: TGTGCCAGCAGCTTAGGGCTAGCGGGAGGCACAGATACGCAGTATTTT. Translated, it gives CASSLGLAGGTDTQYF.